This T cell receptor (beta chain) is from a study of beta chain features in type 1 diabetes. Study details: The study found patients and healthy donors alike in age, gender and cell yields. Overall study results and limits: In the patient group, naive, central memory and Treg TCRB repertoires seemed more alike than in the healthy donor group. Sequencing from cDNA could over-represent high-TCR-expressing cells. A moderate, significant TCRB CDR3 shortening appeared in type 1 diabetes across four CD4+ subsets.

CD4+ naive, central memory, regulatory and stem cell-like memory subsets were isolated by sorting on CD45RO/CCR7/CD25/CD127/CD95/CD27. TCRB transcripts that were expressed got sequenced, as all of the isolated RNA had been reverse transcribed. Method: immunoSEQ multiplex PCR; TCRdb's copy keeps in-frame clones and lacks some. Of about 710,000 clones in the sample, over 12% are singletons; the top ten hold just under 0.04%. The CDR3 sequence is 11 residues long. Germline loops: CDR1 SQVTM, CDR2 ANQGSEA. Trimming took 7 bases from V and 6 from J; bases not matched to a gene: 5. This clone has only a few counts. Its specificity is not known.

The receptor was isolated from a man between 18 and 35 years old with type 1 diabetes. The rearrangement joins TRBV29-1 to TRBJ1-2, with 7 nucleotides matching TRBD1. Sequencing was carried out using naive CD4+ T cells from blood. This CDR3 is CSGATGDGYTF. The CDR3 DNA reads TGCAGCGGCGCTACAGGGGATGGCTACACCTTC.